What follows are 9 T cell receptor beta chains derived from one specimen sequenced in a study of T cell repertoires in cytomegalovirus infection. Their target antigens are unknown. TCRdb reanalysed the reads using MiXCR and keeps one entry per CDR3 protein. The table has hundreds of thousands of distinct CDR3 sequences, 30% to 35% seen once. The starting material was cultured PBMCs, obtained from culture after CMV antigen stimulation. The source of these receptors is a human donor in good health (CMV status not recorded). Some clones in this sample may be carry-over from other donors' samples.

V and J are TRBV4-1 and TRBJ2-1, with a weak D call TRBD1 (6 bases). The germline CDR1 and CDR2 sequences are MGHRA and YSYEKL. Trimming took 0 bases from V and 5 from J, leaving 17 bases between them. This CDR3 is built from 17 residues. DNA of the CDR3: TGCGCCAGCAGCCAAGATCAGTACAGGGCGCCGAACAATGAGCAGTTCTTC. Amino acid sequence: CASSQDQYRAPNNEQFF.

The CDR3 reads CASSRRGINQPQHF. For the CDR3, the DNA is TGTGCCAGCAGTCGGCGGGGGATCAATCAGCCCCAGCATTTT. The chain couples TRBV2 to TRBJ1-5, with a weak D call TRBD1 (5 bases). V shed 5 bases and J shed 3 bases, with 11 bases lying between them. Germline V gene lookup returns CDR1 SNHLY and CDR2 FYNNEI. This CDR3 is 14 amino acids long.

The CDR3 loop reads CSARGNGQVANYGYTF. The CDR3 coding sequence is TGCAGTGCTAGAGGAAACGGGCAGGTAGCTAACTATGGCTACACCTTC. This chain uses TRBV20-1 with TRBJ1-2; D is undetermined. V shed 1 base and J shed 0 bases, with 15 bases lying between them. Germline CDR1 DFQATT, CDR2 SNEGSKA (reference sequence). The CDR3 runs 16 residues.

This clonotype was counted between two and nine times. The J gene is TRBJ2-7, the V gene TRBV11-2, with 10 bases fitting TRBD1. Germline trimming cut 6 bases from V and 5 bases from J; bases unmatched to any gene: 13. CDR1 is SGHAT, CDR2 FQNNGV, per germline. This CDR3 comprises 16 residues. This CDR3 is CASRSLPGQGVNEQYF. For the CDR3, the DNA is TGTGCCAGCAGATCCCTTCCTGGACAGGGGGTAAACGAGCAGTACTTC.

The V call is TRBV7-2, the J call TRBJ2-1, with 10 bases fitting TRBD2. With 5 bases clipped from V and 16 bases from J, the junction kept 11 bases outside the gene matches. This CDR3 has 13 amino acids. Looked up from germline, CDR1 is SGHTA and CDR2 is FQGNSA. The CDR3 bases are TGTGCCAGCAGCACCGGACTAGCGGCCCCTTCTTTCTTC. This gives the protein CASSTGLAAPSFF.

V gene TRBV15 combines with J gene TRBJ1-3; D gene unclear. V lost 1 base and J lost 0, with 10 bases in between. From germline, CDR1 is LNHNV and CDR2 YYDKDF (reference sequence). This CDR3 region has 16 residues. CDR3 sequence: CATSRGPVGSGNTIYF. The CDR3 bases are TGTGCCACCAGCAGAGGTCCGGTCGGCTCTGGAAACACCATATATTTT.

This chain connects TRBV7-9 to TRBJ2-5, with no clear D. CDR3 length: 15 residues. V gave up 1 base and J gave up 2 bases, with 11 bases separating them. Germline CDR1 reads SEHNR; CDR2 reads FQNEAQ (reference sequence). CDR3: CASSLVVAVQETQYF. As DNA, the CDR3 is TGTGCCAGCAGCTTAGTTGTGGCAGTACAAGAGACCCAGTACTTC.

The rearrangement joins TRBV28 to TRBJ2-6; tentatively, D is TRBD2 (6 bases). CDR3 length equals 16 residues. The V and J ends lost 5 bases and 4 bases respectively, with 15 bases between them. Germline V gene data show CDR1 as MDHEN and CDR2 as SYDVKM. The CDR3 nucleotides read TGTGCCAGCAGTGGGGGGACCCCGTCCGGGGCCAACGTCCTGACTTTC. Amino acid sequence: CASSGGTPSGANVLTF.

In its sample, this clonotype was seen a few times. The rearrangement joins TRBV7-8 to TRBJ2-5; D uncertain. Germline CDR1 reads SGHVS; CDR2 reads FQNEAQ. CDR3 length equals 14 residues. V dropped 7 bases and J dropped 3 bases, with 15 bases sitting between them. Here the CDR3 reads CASTSLRWEETQYF. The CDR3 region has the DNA TGTGCCAGCACCTCACTCCGGTGGGAAGAGACCCAGTACTTC.